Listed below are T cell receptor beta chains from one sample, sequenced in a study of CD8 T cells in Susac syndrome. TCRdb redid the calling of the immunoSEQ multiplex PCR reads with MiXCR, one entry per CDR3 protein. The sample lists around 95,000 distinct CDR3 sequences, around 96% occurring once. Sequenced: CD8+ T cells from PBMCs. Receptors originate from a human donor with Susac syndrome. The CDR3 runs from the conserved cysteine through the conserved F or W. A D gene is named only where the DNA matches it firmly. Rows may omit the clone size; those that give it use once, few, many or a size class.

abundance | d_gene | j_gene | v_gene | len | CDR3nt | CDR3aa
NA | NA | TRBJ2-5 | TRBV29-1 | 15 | TGCAGCGTTGAGGGGGGGGTGGACAGCCAAGAGACCCAGTACTTC | CSVEGGVDSQETQYF
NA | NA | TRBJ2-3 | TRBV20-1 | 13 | TGCAGTGCTAGTGGTGGCGGGGACCATACGCAGTATTTT | CSASGGGDHTQYF
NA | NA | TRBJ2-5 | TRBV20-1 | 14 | TGCAGTGCCAGATCCCCCCTAGACGTGGGGACCCAGTACTTC | CSARSPLDVGTQYF
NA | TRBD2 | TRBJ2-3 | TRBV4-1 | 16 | TGCGCCAGCAGCCAGAACCCCGGGGGGGTCACAGATACGCAGTATTTT | CASSQNPGGVTDTQYF
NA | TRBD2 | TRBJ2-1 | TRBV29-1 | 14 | TGCAGCGCCACGACTAGCGGGGGGTTCAATGAGCAGTTCTTC | CSATTSGGFNEQFF
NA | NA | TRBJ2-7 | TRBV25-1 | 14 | TGTGCCAGCAGTGAAGTGCTCGACCGCTACGAGCAGTACTTC | CASSEVLDRYEQYF
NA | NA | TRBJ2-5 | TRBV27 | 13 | TGTGCCAGCAGTTGGGCTAGGCAAGAGACCCAGTACTTC | CASSWARQETQYF
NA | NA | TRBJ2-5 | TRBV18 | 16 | TGTGCCAGCTCACCACGGGGCGTTGGCCGCCGAGAGACCCAGTACTTC | CASSPRGVGRRETQYF
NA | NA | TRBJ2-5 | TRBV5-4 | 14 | TGTGCCAGCAGCTTCGACGACTCCCAAGAGACCCAGTACTTC | CASSFDDSQETQYF
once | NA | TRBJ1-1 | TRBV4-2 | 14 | TGTGCCAGCAGCCAAGAATTGATGAACACTGAAGCTTTCTTT | CASSQELMNTEAFF
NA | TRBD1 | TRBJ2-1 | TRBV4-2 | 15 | TGTGCCAGCAGCCAAGGAGTACAGGGGAACGATGAGCAGTTCTTC | CASSQGVQGNDEQFF
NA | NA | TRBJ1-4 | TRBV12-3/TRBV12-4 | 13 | TGTGCCAGCAGTTCCCCCGGGGATGAAAAACTGTTTTTT | CASSSPGDEKLFF
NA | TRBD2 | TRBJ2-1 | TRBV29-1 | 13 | TGCAGCGCTAATAGCGGGAGGGGGTATGAGCAGTTCTTC | CSANSGRGYEQFF
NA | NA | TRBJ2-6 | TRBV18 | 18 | TGTGCCAGCTCACCGGTCGGGCTATTTGACTCTGGGGCCAACGTCCTGACTTTC | CASSPVGLFDSGANVLTF
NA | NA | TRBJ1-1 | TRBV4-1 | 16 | TGCGCCAGCAGCCTCGCGGGCGGGGAAGTGAACACTGAAGCTTTCTTT | CASSLAGGEVNTEAFF
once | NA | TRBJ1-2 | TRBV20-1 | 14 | TGCAGTGCTAGAGAACTTCTTAGAGGCTACGGCTACACCTTC | CSARELLRGYGYTF
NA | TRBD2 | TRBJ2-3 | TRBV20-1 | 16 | TGCAGTGCTAGAGGGGGGACTAGCGGGATCACAGATACGCAGTATTTT | CSARGGTSGITDTQYF
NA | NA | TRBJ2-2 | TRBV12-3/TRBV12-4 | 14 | TGTGCCAGCAGCCCCGACAGCCTCACCGGGGAGCTGTTTTTT | CASSPDSLTGELFF
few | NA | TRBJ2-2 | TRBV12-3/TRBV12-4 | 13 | TGTGCCAGCAGTTTGGAGAACACCGGGGAGCTGTTTTTT | CASSLENTGELFF
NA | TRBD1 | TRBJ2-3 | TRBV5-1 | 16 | TGCGCCAGCAGCTCAACCCGGACAGGATGGGCAGATACGCAGTATTTT | CASSSTRTGWADTQYF
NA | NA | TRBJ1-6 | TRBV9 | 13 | TGTGCCAGCAGCCAAGTGGGGAATTCACCCCTCCACTTT | CASSQVGNSPLHF
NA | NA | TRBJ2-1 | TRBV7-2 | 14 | TGTGCCAGCAGCCCAAATGGGATGGGGATTGAGCAGTTCTTC | CASSPNGMGIEQFF
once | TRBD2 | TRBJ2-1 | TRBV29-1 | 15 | TGCAGCGTCGCCGGGACTAGCGGGAGTCTGGATGAGCAGTTCTTC | CSVAGTSGSLDEQFF
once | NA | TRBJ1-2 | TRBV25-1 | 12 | TGTGCCAGCAGTGGGGGGGCAGGGGGCTACACCTTC | CASSGGAGGYTF
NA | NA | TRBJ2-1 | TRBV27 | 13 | TGTGCCAGCAGTTTCCCGATAGGATTTGAGCAGTTCTTC | CASSFPIGFEQFF
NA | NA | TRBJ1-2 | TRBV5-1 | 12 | TGCGCCAGCAGCTTGGGCAGGGTTGGCTACACCTTC | CASSLGRVGYTF
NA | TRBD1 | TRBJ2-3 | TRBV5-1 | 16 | TGCGCCAGCAGTTACGGACAGGGACTGAACACAGATACGCAGTATTTT | CASSYGQGLNTDTQYF
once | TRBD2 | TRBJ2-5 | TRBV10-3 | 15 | TGTGCCATCAGTGAAAGGGGACTAGCACAAGAGACCCAGTACTTC | CAISERGLAQETQYF
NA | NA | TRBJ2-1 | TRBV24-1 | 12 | TGTGCCACCAGTGACCCAAACAATGAGCAGTTCTTC | CATSDPNNEQFF
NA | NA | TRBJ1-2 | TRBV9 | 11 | TGTGCCAGCAGCGGAATCTATGGCTACACCTTC | CASSGIYGYTF
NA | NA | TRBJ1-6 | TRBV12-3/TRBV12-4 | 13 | TGTGCCAGCAGCCCAAGATATAATTCACCCCTCCACTTT | CASSPRYNSPLHF
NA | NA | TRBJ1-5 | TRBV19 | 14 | TGTGCCAGTACGATATCGGCGGGGGTTCAGCCCCAGCATTTT | CASTISAGVQPQHF
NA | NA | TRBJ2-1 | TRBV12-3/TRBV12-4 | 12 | TGTGCCACCAGGACGGCCGGGAATGAGCAGTTCTTC | CATRTAGNEQFF
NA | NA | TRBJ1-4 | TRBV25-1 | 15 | TGTGCCAGCAGTGAATCGCGGAGGACTAATGAAAAACTGTTTTTT | CASSESRRTNEKLFF
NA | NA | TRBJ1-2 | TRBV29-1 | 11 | TGCAGCGCTACAGGGAACTATGGCTACACCTTC | CSATGNYGYTF
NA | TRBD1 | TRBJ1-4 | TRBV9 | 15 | TGTGCCAGCAGCGTAGGGGACAGGGATGAAGAAAAACTGTTTTTT | CASSVGDRDEEKLFF
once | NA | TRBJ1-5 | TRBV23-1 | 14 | TGCGCCAGCAGTCAATCGAGGAGGGATCAGCCCCAGCATTTT | CASSQSRRDQPQHF
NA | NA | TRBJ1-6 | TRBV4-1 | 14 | TGCGCCAGCAGCCAAGTCAGCCTAAATTCACCCCTCCACTTT | CASSQVSLNSPLHF
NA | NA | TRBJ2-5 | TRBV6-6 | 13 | TGTGCCAGCAGTTACCAGATCCAAGAGACCCAGTACTTC | CASSYQIQETQYF
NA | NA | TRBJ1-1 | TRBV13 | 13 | TGTGCCAGCAGCTTACAGGGGAACACTGAAGCTTTCTTT | CASSLQGNTEAFF
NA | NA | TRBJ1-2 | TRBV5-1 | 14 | TGCGCCAGCAGCGGATCAGGGGCTGGCTATGGCTACACCTTC | CASSGSGAGYGYTF
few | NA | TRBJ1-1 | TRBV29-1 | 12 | TGCAGCGTTGAAACTGGGAGGACTGAAGCTTTCTTT | CSVETGRTEAFF
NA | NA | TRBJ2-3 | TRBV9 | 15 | TGTGCCAGCAGCCGGACCGACCACGGCACAGATACGCAGTATTTT | CASSRTDHGTDTQYF
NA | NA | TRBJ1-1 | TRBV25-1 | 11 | TGTGCCAGCTTCGCGAACACTGAAGCTTTCTTT | CASFANTEAFF
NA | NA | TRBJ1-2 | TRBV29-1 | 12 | TGCAGCGTTGTATCTGAGACCTATGGCTACACCTTC | CSVVSETYGYTF
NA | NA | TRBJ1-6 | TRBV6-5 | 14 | TGTGCCAGCAGTTACCGCGAAGGGAATTCACCCCTCCACTTT | CASSYREGNSPLHF
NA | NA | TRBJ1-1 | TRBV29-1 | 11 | TGCAGCGTTGTTCCGGGGGCTGAAGCTTTCTTT | CSVVPGAEAFF